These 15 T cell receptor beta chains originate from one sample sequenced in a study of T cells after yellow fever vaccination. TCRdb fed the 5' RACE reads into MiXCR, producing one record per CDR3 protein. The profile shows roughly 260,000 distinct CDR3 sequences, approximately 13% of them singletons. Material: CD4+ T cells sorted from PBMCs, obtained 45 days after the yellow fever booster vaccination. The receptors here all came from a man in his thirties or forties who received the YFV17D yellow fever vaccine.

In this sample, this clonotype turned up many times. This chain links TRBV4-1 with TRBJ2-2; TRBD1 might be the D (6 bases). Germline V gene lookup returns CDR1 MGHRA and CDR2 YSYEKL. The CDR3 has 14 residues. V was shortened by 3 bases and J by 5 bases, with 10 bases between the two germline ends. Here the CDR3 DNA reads TGCGCCAGCAGCCACCCACAGGGTACCGGGGAGCTGTTTTTT. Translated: CASSHPQGTGELFF.

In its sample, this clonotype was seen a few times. The CDR3 loop is CAGGTGTNNGELFF. CDR3 sequence (DNA): TGTGCCGGAGGGACAGGGACGAATAACGGGGAGCTGTTTTTT. V usage is TRBV9 and J usage is TRBJ2-2; the match to TRBD1 covers 9 bases. CDR1 and CDR2 (germline): SGDLS, YYNGEE. V gave up 10 bases and J gave up 7 bases; unmatched junction bases: 11. CDR3 size: 14 residues.

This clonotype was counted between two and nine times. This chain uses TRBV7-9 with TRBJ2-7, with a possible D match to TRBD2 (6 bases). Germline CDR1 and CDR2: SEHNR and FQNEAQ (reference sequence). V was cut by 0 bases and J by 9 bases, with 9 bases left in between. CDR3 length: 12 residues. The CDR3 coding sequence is TGTGCCAGCAGCTTAGCGGAGGGTTGGCAGTACTTC. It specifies CASSLAEGWQYF.

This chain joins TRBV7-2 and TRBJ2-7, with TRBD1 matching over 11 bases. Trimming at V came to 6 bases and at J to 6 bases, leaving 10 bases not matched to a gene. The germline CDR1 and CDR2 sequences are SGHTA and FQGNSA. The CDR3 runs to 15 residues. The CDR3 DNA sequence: TGTGCCAGCAGGTGGACCCGGGGACAGGGGGGCGAGCAGTACTTC. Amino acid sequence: CASRWTRGQGGEQYF.

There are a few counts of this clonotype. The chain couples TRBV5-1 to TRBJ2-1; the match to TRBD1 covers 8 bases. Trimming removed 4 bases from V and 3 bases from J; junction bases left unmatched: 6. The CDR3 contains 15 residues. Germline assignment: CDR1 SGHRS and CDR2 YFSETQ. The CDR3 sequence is CASSLRTGIYNEQFF. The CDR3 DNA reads TGCGCCAGCAGCCTGAGGACAGGGATCTACAATGAGCAGTTCTTC. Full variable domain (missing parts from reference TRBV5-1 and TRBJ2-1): KAGVTQTPRYLIKTRGQQVTLSCSPISGHRSVSWYQQTPGQGLQFLFEYFSETQRNKGNFPGRFSGRQFSNSRSEMNVSTLELGDSALYLCASSLRTGIYNEQFFGPGTRLTVL.

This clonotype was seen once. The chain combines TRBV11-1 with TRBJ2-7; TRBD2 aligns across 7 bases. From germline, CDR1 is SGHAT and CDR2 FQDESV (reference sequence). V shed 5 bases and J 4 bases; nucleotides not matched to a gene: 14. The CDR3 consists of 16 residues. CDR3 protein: CASSLPGRGLLYEQYF. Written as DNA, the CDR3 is TGTGCCAGCAGCCTACCGGGGCGGGGACTACTTTACGAGCAGTACTTC.

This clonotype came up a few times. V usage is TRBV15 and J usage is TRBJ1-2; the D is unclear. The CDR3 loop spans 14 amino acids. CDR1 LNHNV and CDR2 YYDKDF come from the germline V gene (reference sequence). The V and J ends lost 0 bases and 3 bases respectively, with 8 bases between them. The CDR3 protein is CATSRDEVHYGYTF. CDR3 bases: TGTGCCACCAGCAGAGATGAAGTCCACTATGGCTACACCTTC. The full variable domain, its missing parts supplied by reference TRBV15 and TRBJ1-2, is DAMVIQNPRYQVTQFGKPVTLSCSQTLNHNVMYWYQQKSSQAPKLLFHYYDKDFNNEADTPDNFQSRRPNTSFCFLDIRSPGLGDTAMYLCATSRDEVHYGYTFGSGTRLTVV.

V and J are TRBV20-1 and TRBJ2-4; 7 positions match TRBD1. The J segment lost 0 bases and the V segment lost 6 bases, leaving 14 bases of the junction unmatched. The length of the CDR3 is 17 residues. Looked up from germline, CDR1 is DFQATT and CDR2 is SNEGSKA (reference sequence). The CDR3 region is CSATDPDRALAKNIQYF. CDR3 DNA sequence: TGCAGTGCGACCGACCCTGACAGGGCATTAGCCAAAAACATTCAGTACTTC.

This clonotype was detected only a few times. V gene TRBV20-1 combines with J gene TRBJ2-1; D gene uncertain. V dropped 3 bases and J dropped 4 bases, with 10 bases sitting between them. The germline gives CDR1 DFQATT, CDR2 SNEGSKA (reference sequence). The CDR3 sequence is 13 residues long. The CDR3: CSASETGYNEQFF. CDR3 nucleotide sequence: TGCAGTGCTAGCGAGACTGGATACAATGAGCAGTTCTTC.

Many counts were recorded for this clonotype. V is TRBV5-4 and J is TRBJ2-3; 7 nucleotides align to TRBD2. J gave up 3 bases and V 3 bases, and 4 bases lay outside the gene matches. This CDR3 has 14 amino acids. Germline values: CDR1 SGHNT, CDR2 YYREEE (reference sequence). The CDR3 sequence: CASSSRESTDTQYF. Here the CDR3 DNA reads TGTGCCAGCAGCTCGCGGGAGAGTACAGATACGCAGTATTTT.

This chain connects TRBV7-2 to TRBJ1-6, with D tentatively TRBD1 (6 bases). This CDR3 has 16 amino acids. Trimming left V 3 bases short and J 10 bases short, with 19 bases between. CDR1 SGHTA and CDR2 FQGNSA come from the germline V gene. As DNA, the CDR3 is TGTGCCAGCAGCTTGGGGACACCTAAGAATCGGTCACCCCTCCACTTT. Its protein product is CASSLGTPKNRSPLHF.

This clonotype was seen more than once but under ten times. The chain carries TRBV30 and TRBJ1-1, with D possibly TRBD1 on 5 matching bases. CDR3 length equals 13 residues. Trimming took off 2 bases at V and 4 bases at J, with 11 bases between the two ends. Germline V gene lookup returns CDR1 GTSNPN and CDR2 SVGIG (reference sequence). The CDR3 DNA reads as TGTGCCTGGAGTAACACCAGGGCCACTGAAGCTTTCTTT. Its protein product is CAWSNTRATEAFF.

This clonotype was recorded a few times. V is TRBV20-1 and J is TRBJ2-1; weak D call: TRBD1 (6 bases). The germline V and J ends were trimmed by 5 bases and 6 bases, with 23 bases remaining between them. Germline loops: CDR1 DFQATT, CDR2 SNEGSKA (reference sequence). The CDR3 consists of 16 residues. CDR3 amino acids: CSAPGIWGLGSNEQFF. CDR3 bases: TGCAGTGCTCCCGGGATATGGGGGCTTGGGTCCAATGAGCAGTTCTTC.

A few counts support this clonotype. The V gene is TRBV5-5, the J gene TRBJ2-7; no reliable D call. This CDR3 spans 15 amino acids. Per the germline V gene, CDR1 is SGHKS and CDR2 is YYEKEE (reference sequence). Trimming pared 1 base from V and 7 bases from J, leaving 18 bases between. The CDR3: CASSLLYGLKSEQYF. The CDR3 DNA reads TGTGCCAGCAGCTTGTTATATGGCCTAAAGTCGGAGCAGTACTTC.

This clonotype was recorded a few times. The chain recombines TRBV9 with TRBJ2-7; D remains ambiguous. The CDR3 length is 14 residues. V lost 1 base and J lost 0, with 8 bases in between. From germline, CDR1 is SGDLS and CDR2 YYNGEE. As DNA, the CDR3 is TGTGCCAGCAGCGTAATAGGAGACTCCTACGAGCAGTACTTC. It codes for CASSVIGDSYEQYF.